The next 14 T cell receptor beta chains were all read from a single sample in a study of sequential checkpoint blockade in melanoma. Described treatment: randomized to nivolumab then ipilimumab (arm A) or the reverse (arm B). Here immunoSEQ multiplex PCR was the method, and the copy in TCRdb shows in-frame clones only, minus some. The profile shows 25,000 to 35,000 clones, about 89% of them singletons. Sequenced material: CD8+ T cells sorted from blood (inferred from file names), taken from a patient given nivolumab and ipilimumab in sequence. The receptors shown here come from a human donor with melanoma.

This chain connects TRBV4-1 to TRBJ1-1, with D uncertain. In germline, CDR1 is MGHRA, CDR2 YSYEKL. The CDR3 consists of 14 residues. V lost 3 bases and J lost 6, with 14 bases in between. CDR3 protein: CASSQGRVEAEAFF. The CDR3 DNA is TGCGCCAGCAGCCAGGGAAGGGTGGAGGCTGAAGCTTTCTTT.

The CDR3 region is CASSPGDTEAFF. The CDR3 coding sequence is TGTGCCAGCAGTCCCGGGGACACTGAAGCTTTCTTT. The J gene is TRBJ1-1, the V gene TRBV5-6; D is undetermined. The ends were cut back, 5 bases at V and 3 bases at J, with 8 bases in the middle. Germline CDR1 is SGHDT and CDR2 is YYEEEE. This CDR3 is 12 amino acids long.

This sequence joins TRBV28 and TRBJ1-3; D uncertain. V was shortened by 5 bases and J by 0 bases, with 11 bases between the two germline ends. Germline assignment: CDR1 MDHEN and CDR2 SYDVKM. This CDR3 has 15 residues. The CDR3: CASSNREYSGNTIYF. The CDR3 nucleotides are TGTGCCAGCAGTAACCGGGAATACTCTGGAAACACCATATATTTT.

The chain links TRBV27 to TRBJ2-7; TRBD1 agrees at 11 bases. V dropped 5 bases and J dropped 3; count of bases not matched to a gene: 6. CDR3 length equals 15 residues. Germline CDR1 MNHEY, CDR2 SMNVEV (reference sequence). The CDR3 is CASSPMDRGHYEQYF. CDR3 in DNA: TGTGCCAGCAGTCCCATGGACAGGGGGCACTACGAGCAGTACTTC.

The chain joins TRBV28 to TRBJ2-7, with 8 bases that match TRBD2. The length of the CDR3 is 13 residues. Germline V gene sequence: CDR1 MDHEN, CDR2 SYDVKM. The V and J ends lost 6 bases and 5 bases, in that order; junction bases with no gene match: 6. CDR3 DNA sequence: TGTGCCAGCAGCACCTCGGGGGGGGACGAGCAGTACGTC. Translation: CASSTSGGDEQYV.

The rearrangement uses TRBV4-1 and TRBJ2-7; D remains unclear. V was clipped by 0 bases and J by 2 bases, with 5 bases between them. This CDR3 spans 13 amino acids. CDR1 is MGHRA, CDR2 YSYEKL, per germline. CDR3 amino acids: CASSQDQAYEQYF. CDR3 coding DNA: TGCGCCAGCAGCCAAGATCAGGCCTACGAGCAGTACTTC.

The chain has TRBV9 and TRBJ2-7, with 9 bases lining up with TRBD2. CDR1 is SGDLS, CDR2 YYNGEE, per germline. The trim removed 4 bases at V and 5 bases at J, leaving 10 bases unmatched. This CDR3 has 15 residues. The CDR3 DNA sequence: TGTGCCAGCAGCTCGTTTAGCGGGAGCCGCGACGAGCAGTACTTC. Amino acids: CASSSFSGSRDEQYF.

The J gene is TRBJ1-1, the V gene TRBV6-5; TRBD1 aligns across 9 bases. The germline V gene encodes CDR1 MNHEY and CDR2 SVGAGI. The CDR3 covers 15 residues. Germline trimming cut 4 bases from V and 0 bases from J; bases unmatched to any gene: 3. The CDR3 sequence is CASSLGQGMNTEAFF. In DNA, the CDR3 is TGTGCCAGCAGTTTGGGACAGGGCATGAACACTGAAGCTTTCTTT.

V is TRBV4-1 and J is TRBJ2-1, with 9 bases lining up with TRBD2. The CDR3 runs to 18 residues. From germline, CDR1 is MGHRA and CDR2 YSYEKL. The junction had 15 bases not matched to a gene; V was cut back by 2 bases and J by 7 bases. The CDR3 coding sequence is TGCGCCAGCAGCCAATTCACTTTGGTAGCGGGAGTTAGGAATGAGCAGTTCTTC. Its protein product is CASSQFTLVAGVRNEQFF.

The chain couples TRBV6-6 to TRBJ2-1; 12 positions agree with TRBD1. The germline V gene has CDR1 MNHNY and CDR2 SVGAGI (reference sequence). V lost 8 bases, J lost 9 bases, and 8 bases stayed unmatched. The CDR3 is made up of 14 amino acids. CDR3 loop: CASGQGTGGSEQFF. The CDR3 nucleotides are TGTGCCAGCGGACAGGGGACAGGGGGCAGTGAGCAGTTCTTC.

V is TRBV28 and J is TRBJ2-6, with D perhaps TRBD2 (5 bases). Between the trimmed V and J ends, which lost 5 bases and 3 bases, there was a span of 8 bases. This CDR3 has 14 amino acids. Germline V gives CDR1 MDHEN, CDR2 SYDVKM. DNA of the CDR3: TGTGCCAGCAGTACCCGGGGTGGGGCCAACGTCCTGACTTTC. Translated, it gives CASSTRGGANVLTF.

The chain carries TRBV4-2 and TRBJ2-7; a possible D gene is TRBD1 (5 bases). This CDR3 has 15 residues. Deletions cut 0 bases from V and 3 bases from J, with 12 bases between. CDR1 and CDR2 from the germline V gene are LGHNA and YNFKEQ. The CDR3 here is CASSQELGHYYEQYV. The CDR3 DNA follows: TGTGCCAGCAGCCAAGAATTGGGGCACTACTACGAGCAGTACGTC.

This CDR3 reads CASIGLAGFSYEQYF. CDR3 bases: TGTGCCAGCATCGGGCTAGCGGGATTCTCCTACGAGCAGTACTTC. The J gene is TRBJ2-7, the V gene TRBV6-6; 9 bases align to TRBD2. CDR1 and CDR2 from the germline V gene are MNHNY and SVGAGI (reference sequence). The CDR3 totals 15 residues. J was trimmed by 0 bases and V by 7 bases; bases with no gene match: 7.

The J gene is TRBJ2-1, the V gene TRBV6-5, with a tentative D call TRBD2 (7 bases). Germline V gene sequence: CDR1 MNHEY, CDR2 SVGAGI. Trimming left V 7 bases short and J 8 bases short, with 21 bases between. The CDR3 runs to 15 residues. Here the CDR3 DNA reads TGTGCCAGCAATCCGTCGGGGGGCGGAGTAGATGAGCAGTTCTTC. It translates to CASNPSGGGVDEQFF.